A selection of T cell receptor beta chains follows, all from one sample in a study of blood T cell repertoires in COVID-19. The assay was immunoSEQ multiplex PCR, and TCRdb's table has in-frame clones only and misses some. This repertoire shows 200,000 or so clones, around 80% found once; its top ten account for approximately 2.3%. Specimen: peripheral blood. The receptors originated from a man in his forties who had recovered from COVID-19. Each CDR3 is given with its conserved first and last residue. D genes are given only for firm matches. Expanded clones are given a class, and other clones once, few, many or no size at all.

D gene,clone size,J gene,V gene,CDR3 DNA,CDR3 protein
-,-,TRBJ1-6,TRBV27,TGTGCCAGCAGTTTCAGCACAGCCTCCCTCTCCTATAATTCACCCCTCCACTTT,CASSFSTASLSYNSPLHF
-,-,TRBJ1-2,TRBV10-1,TGCGCCAGCAGTGAGTCGAAGTGGAACAGCTCCTACTATGGCTACACCTTC,CASSESKWNSSYYGYTF
-,-,TRBJ2-1,TRBV29-1,TGCAGCGTTGTAGGACTAGGGGGATACAATGAGCAGTTCTTC,CSVVGLGGYNEQFF
-,-,TRBJ2-1,TRBV4-1,TGCGCCAGCAGCCCCCGCAGGGACTCCTACAATGAGCAGTTCTTC,CASSPRRDSYNEQFF
TRBD1,-,TRBJ1-6,TRBV30,TGTGCCTGGCTCCGGGACAGGGGGCTGGAGAGGAATTCACCCCTCCACTTT,CAWLRDRGLERNSPLHF
-,-,TRBJ1-5,TRBV6-2/TRBV6-3,TGTGCCAGCAGTTACTCGGCAGTTCAGCCCCAGCATTTT,CASSYSAVQPQHF
TRBD2,-,TRBJ2-1,TRBV28,TGTGCCAGCGCGGGACTAGCGGGAGGAGGTGAGCAGTTCTTC,CASAGLAGGGEQFF
TRBD2,few,TRBJ2-1,TRBV7-2,TGTGCCAGCAGCTCAGAGGCCACTAGCGGGAGCCGTGAGCAGTTCTTC,CASSSEATSGSREQFF
TRBD2,-,TRBJ2-1,TRBV20-1,TGCAGTGCTAGTAAAGCGGGAGGTCCCTACAATGAGCAGTTCTTC,CSASKAGGPYNEQFF
TRBD1,-,TRBJ1-1,TRBV30,TGTGCCTGGGACAGGGTGAACACTGAAGCTTTCTTT,CAWDRVNTEAFF
-,-,TRBJ2-7,TRBV20-1,TGCAGTGCTAGTCTCGGCTACGAGCAGTACTTC,CSASLGYEQYF
TRBD1,-,TRBJ1-2,TRBV7-2,TGTGCCAGCAGCGACCGACAGGGAGTCCACTATGGCTACACCTTC,CASSDRQGVHYGYTF
-,-,TRBJ1-4,TRBV11-2,TGTGCCAGCGGCTTTACTGGGGGCGCGGTGTCTGAAAAACTGTTTTTT,CASGFTGGAVSEKLFF
-,once,TRBJ2-1,TRBV3-1/TRBV3-2,TGTGCCAGCAGCAAGGGCTTCCAGGGGTGGAATGAGCAGTTCTTC,CASSKGFQGWNEQFF
TRBD1,-,TRBJ2-3,TRBV24-1,TGTGCCACCAGTGATTCGACCAGGACAGGGGATACGCAGTATTTT,CATSDSTRTGDTQYF
-,once,TRBJ2-5,TRBV6-5,TGTGCCAGCAGAGGTGGACTGGCCCAAGAGACCCAGTACTTC,CASRGGLAQETQYF
-,-,TRBJ2-7,TRBV6-2/TRBV6-3,TGTGCCAGCAGTAACCCGTACAGGCCGCCGTTCTACGAGCAGTACTTC,CASSNPYRPPFYEQYF
TRBD1,-,TRBJ2-6,TRBV27,TGTGCCAGCCGTCCTGTGGGGACAGAGCACTCTGGGGCCAACGTCCTGACTTTC,CASRPVGTEHSGANVLTF
-,-,TRBJ1-2,TRBV5-4,TGTGCCAGCAGCTTTATAGCTAACTATGGCTACACCTTC,CASSFIANYGYTF
TRBD1,-,TRBJ2-7,TRBV5-1,TGCGCCAGCAGCTTGGCACAGGGGCGGTCCTACGAGCAGTACTTC,CASSLAQGRSYEQYF
-,-,TRBJ2-5,TRBV19,TGTGCCAGTAGCGAACAGGGAGATCAAGAGACCCAGTACTTC,CASSEQGDQETQYF
-,-,TRBJ1-5,TRBV5-6,TGTGCCAGCAGCTTGGGAGTGCAACGGGATCAGCCCCAGCATTTT,CASSLGVQRDQPQHF
-,-,TRBJ2-1,TRBV5-5,TGTGCCAGCAGCCCGGAGGACTTTTCCTACAATGAGCAGTTCTTC,CASSPEDFSYNEQFF
-,-,TRBJ2-7,TRBV5-1,TGCGCCAGCAGCTTTACGGGAACTCCAGACGAGCAGTACTTC,CASSFTGTPDEQYF
-,-,TRBJ1-4,TRBV29-1,TGCAGCGTTGGGTCCAGGGGTGGTGAAAAACTGTTTTTT,CSVGSRGGEKLFF
-,-,TRBJ1-4,TRBV15,TGTGCCACCAGCAAAAAGTCAGCTAATGAAAAACTGTTTTTT,CATSKKSANEKLFF
TRBD1,-,TRBJ2-7,TRBV19,TGTGCCAGTAGTAAGGGGGCCTCGCCCCAGTACTTC,CASSKGASPQYF
-,-,TRBJ1-6,TRBV19,TGTGCCAGTAGTTGGACTGCTAGCTCCTATAATTCACCCCTCCACTTT,CASSWTASSYNSPLHF
-,-,TRBJ1-4,TRBV3-1/TRBV3-2,TGTGCCAGCAGCCAGGGGATCAACAGGAAAGGGAATGAAAAACTGTTTTTT,CASSQGINRKGNEKLFF
TRBD1,few,TRBJ2-7,TRBV7-2,TGTGCCAGCAGCTTAGGGTGGACAGGGGTGGGCGAGCAGTACTTC,CASSLGWTGVGEQYF
TRBD2,-,TRBJ2-1,TRBV25-1,TGTGCCAGCAGTGACCCCGGGACTAGCGGAAACAATGAGCAGTTCTTC,CASSDPGTSGNNEQFF
TRBD1,-,TRBJ2-2,TRBV4-3,TGCGCCAGCAGCCCACGGACAGGGGGCATAACCGGGGAGCTGTTTTTT,CASSPRTGGITGELFF
TRBD2,-,TRBJ2-1,TRBV30,TGTGCCTGGAGTGTCGGGGGGGCCGGTGAGCAGTTCTTC,CAWSVGGAGEQFF
TRBD1,-,TRBJ1-2,TRBV19,TGTGCCAGTGGGACAGGGAATTTCGGCTATGGCTACACCTTC,CASGTGNFGYGYTF
TRBD2,-,TRBJ2-1,TRBV27,TGTGCCAGCAGGGTTAGCGGGAGGACCACTTTTGAGCAGTTCTTC,CASRVSGRTTFEQFF
TRBD2,once,TRBJ2-7,TRBV19,TGTGCCAGTAGATCCGCGGGAGCCCTCGAGCAGTACTTC,CASRSAGALEQYF
-,few,TRBJ2-2,TRBV7-9,TGTGCCAGCAGCTCCACAGCCACTTGGGGGGAGAACACCGGGGAGCTGTTTTTT,CASSSTATWGENTGELFF
-,-,TRBJ1-1,TRBV2,TGTGCCAGTGCTGACAGGTGGGCTTTCTTT,CASADRWAFF
TRBD2,-,TRBJ2-5,TRBV18,TGTGCCAGCTCACGACTAGCGGGAGGACAAGAGACCCAGTACTTC,CASSRLAGGQETQYF
TRBD1,-,TRBJ1-1,TRBV12-3/TRBV12-4,TGTGCCAGCAGCCGGGACAGTGAAGCTTTCTTT,CASSRDSEAFF
TRBD1,-,TRBJ1-2,TRBV6-5,TGTGCCAGCAGTCGGGACAGGGTGGCTGGCTACACCTTC,CASSRDRVAGYTF
-,few,TRBJ2-7,TRBV2,TGTGCCAGCAGTGTTCTTTACGAGCAGTACTTC,CASSVLYEQYF
TRBD1,-,TRBJ2-7,TRBV3-1/TRBV3-2,TGTGCCAGCAGCCGGAAACAGGGGCAGCGCCAGGGAGTCTACGAGCAGTACTTC,CASSRKQGQRQGVYEQYF
-,-,TRBJ2-1,TRBV27,TGTGCCAGCAGTCCTCTTTCGGGGAGACCCTACAATGAGCAGTTCTTC,CASSPLSGRPYNEQFF